This TCR beta chain was sequenced during a study of CD8 T cells in ankylosing spondylitis. Study results and caveats: It appeared that ankylosing spondylitis blood was characterized by a TCR beta motif of eight highly homologous variants.

This CDR3 comprises 16 residues. V was pared by 1 base and J by 5 bases, with 5 bases of the junction left unmatched. Germline lookup yields CDR1 SGDLS and CDR2 YYNGEE. Quantitative 5'-RACE with molecular barcodes generated TCR beta libraries. From the 5' RACE reads, TCRdb called clonotypes with MiXCR, one entry per CDR3 protein. The data show some 27,000 distinct CDR3 sequences, 4.5% to 5.5% seen once. As for this clonotype: As yet, its antigen is unknown.

Sequenced sample: blood, either unsorted or a sorted T cell fraction (not recorded which). The chain joins TRBV9 to TRBJ2-3; 12 nucleotides agree with TRBD1. The origin of this receptor is a female donor with ankylosing spondylitis or in good health (not recorded which). The CDR3 sequence is CASSVSGTGGQDTQYF. CDR3 bases: TGTGCCAGCAGCGTATCCGGGACAGGGGGCCAAGATACGCAGTATTTT.